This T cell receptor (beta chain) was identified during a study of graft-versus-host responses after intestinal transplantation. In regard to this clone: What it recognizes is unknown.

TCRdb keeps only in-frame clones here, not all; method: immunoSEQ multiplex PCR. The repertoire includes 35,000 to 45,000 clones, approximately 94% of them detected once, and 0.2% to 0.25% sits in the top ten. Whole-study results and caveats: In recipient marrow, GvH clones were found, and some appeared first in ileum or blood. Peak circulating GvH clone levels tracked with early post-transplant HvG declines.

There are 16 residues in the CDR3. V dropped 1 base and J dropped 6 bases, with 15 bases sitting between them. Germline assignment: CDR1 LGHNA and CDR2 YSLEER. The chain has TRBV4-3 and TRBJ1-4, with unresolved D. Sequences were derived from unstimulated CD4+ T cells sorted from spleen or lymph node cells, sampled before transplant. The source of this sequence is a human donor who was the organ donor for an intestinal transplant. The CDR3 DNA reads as TGCGCCAGCAGCCAAGTAGGAGGGCGATGGGATGAAAAACTGTTTTTT. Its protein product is CASSQVGGRWDEKLFF.